The 22 T cell receptor beta chains below were found in one sample sequenced in a study of cytotoxic CD8 clonotypes in ibrutinib-treated CLL. TCRdb keeps only in-frame clones here, not all; method: immunoSEQ multiplex PCR. The profile shows 160,000 or so clones, roughly 90% of them singletons. This material consisted of PBMCs, taken at disease progression, from a patient treated with ibrutinib. These receptors were obtained from a human donor with chronic lymphocytic leukemia.

The CDR3 loop is CASSGLGGRPTGDNEQFF. The CDR3 nucleotides are TGTGCCAGTAGTGGACTAGGAGGTAGGCCAACTGGAGACAATGAGCAGTTCTTC. V is TRBV19 and J is TRBJ2-1, with 7 bases matching TRBD2. The germline V gene has CDR1 LNHDA and CDR2 SQIVND (reference sequence). V trimming: 5 bases; J trimming: 5 bases; junction bases outside the gene matches: 18. The CDR3 has 18 residues.

The rearrangement uses TRBV10-3 and TRBJ2-1; D is uncertain. Trimming took 5 bases from V and 7 from J, leaving 12 bases between them. Germline V gene lookup returns CDR1 ENHRY and CDR2 SYGVKD. The CDR3 spans 13 residues. CDR3 in amino acids: CAISFDLWNEQFF. In DNA, the CDR3 is TGTGCCATCAGTTTCGACCTGTGGAATGAGCAGTTCTTC.

This clone has only a few counts. The chain links TRBV18 to TRBJ1-1, with D hard to call. Germline V CDR1 and CDR2: KGHSH, LQKENI. V was clipped by 5 bases and J by 2 bases, with 18 bases between them. This CDR3 region has 16 residues. DNA for the CDR3: TGTGCCAGCTCAGGGTTGATGGGGAGCGGAAACACTGAAGCTTTCTTT. Translating gives CASSGLMGSGNTEAFF. The complete variable domain, with remaining parts taken from reference TRBV18 and TRBJ1-1, reads NAGVMQNPRHLVRRRGQEARLRCSPMKGHSHVYWYRQLPEEGLKFMVYLQKENIIDESGMPKERFSAEFPKEGPSILRIQQVVRGDSAAYFCASSGLMGSGNTEAFFGQGTRLTVV.

This chain connects TRBV2 to TRBJ2-7; D gene uncertain. V dropped 5 bases and J dropped 8 bases, with 10 bases sitting between them. The germline CDR1 and CDR2 sequences are SNHLY and FYNNEI. The CDR3 extends over 11 amino acids. CDR3 coding DNA: TGTGCCAGCAGTTATCAAATTCAGCAGTACTTC. Its translation is CASSYQIQQYF.

The rearrangement joins TRBV4-2 to TRBJ2-3, with 9 bases lining up with TRBD2. With 4 bases clipped from V and 6 bases from J, the junction kept 11 bases outside the gene matches. Germline V gene lookup returns CDR1 LGHNA and CDR2 YNFKEQ. The length of the CDR3 is 16 residues. The CDR3 spells CASSRGLAFGGDTQYF. CDR3 in DNA: TGTGCCAGCAGCCGAGGACTAGCGTTCGGTGGGGATACGCAGTATTTT.

The chain employs TRBV7-3 and TRBJ2-7; weak D call: TRBD2 (6 bases). From germline, CDR1 is SGHTA and CDR2 FQGTGA. V was trimmed by 1 base and J by 0 bases, leaving 10 bases between them. The CDR3 sequence is 15 residues long. Written as DNA, the CDR3 is TGTGCCAGCAGCTTAATAGCGGATCTCTCCTACGAGCAGTACTTC. Amino acids: CASSLIADLSYEQYF.

This clone was recorded once. The J gene is TRBJ2-7, the V gene TRBV18, with TRBD1 as a possible D gene (5 bases). The CDR3 consists of 14 residues. Trimming cost V 6 bases and J 2 bases, with 14 bases left between them. Looked up from germline, CDR1 is KGHSH and CDR2 is LQKENI. CDR3 in amino acids: CASSEQGSAYEQYF. For the CDR3, the DNA is TGTGCCAGCTCCGAGCAGGGTTCAGCCTACGAGCAGTACTTC.

The rearrangement joins TRBV2 to TRBJ1-3, with 7 nucleotides matching TRBD1. Germline V gene lookup returns CDR1 SNHLY and CDR2 FYNNEI. V lost 5 bases to trimming and J lost 0 bases; unmatched junction nucleotides: 13. The CDR3 is made up of 18 amino acids. The CDR3 sequence is CASSRLRTGYSSGNTIYF. The CDR3 DNA follows: TGTGCCAGCAGTCGATTACGGACAGGTTATAGCTCTGGAAACACCATATATTTT.

The chain combines TRBV7-9 with TRBJ1-5; D might be TRBD1 (5 bases). The CDR3 contains 15 residues. Trimming removed 1 base from V and 2 bases from J, with 9 bases in between. The germline V gene has CDR1 SEHNR and CDR2 FQNEAQ (reference sequence). The CDR3 DNA sequence: TGTGCCAGCAGCTTAGGAGGGACCCGCAATCAGCCCCAGCATTTT. Protein sequence: CASSLGGTRNQPQHF.

This chain connects TRBV28 to TRBJ2-7; D gene unclear. This CDR3 is built from 11 residues. Germline assignment: CDR1 MDHEN and CDR2 SYDVKM. V was pared by 5 bases and J by 3 bases, with 5 bases between. CDR3: CASSVNYEQYF. CDR3 bases: TGTGCCAGCAGTGTAAACTACGAGCAGTACTTC.

The chain is built from TRBV4-1 and TRBJ1-5, with 7 bases fitting TRBD1. This CDR3 has 17 amino acids. The germline V gene has CDR1 MGHRA and CDR2 YSYEKL. After removal of 3 bases from V and 6 bases from J, the junction contained 14 bases not matched to a gene. CDR3: CASSQRGMTGLGQPQHF. CDR3 DNA: TGCGCCAGCAGCCAGAGGGGGATGACAGGGTTGGGTCAGCCCCAGCATTTT.

J is TRBJ1-4 and V is TRBV28, with TRBD1 as a possible D gene (5 bases). The V end was cut by 6 bases, the J end by 8 bases, with 16 bases between. The CDR3 covers 14 residues. Per germline, CDR1 MDHEN and CDR2 SYDVKM. CDR3 sequence: CASSPGAGYEKLFF. CDR3 nucleotide sequence: TGTGCCAGCAGCCCCGGCGCAGGGTACGAAAAACTGTTTTTT.

The gene calls are TRBV10-2 and TRBJ1-1, with D perhaps matching TRBD1 (5 bases). The CDR3 spans 13 residues. V was pared by 9 bases and J by 1 base, with 12 bases between. The germline V gene encodes CDR1 WSHSY and CDR2 SAAADI. The CDR3 coding sequence is TGCGCCAGTGAAACTGGGGGGAACACTGAAGCTTTCTTT. As protein: CASETGGNTEAFF.

The chain links TRBV28 to TRBJ2-5, with TRBD2 identical over 9 bases. Losses at the gene ends were 8 bases for V and 0 bases for J; bases not matched to a gene: 1. The CDR3 spans 13 residues. Germline V gene lookup returns CDR1 MDHEN and CDR2 SYDVKM. This CDR3 is CASGLANQETQYF. As DNA, the CDR3 is TGTGCCAGCGGACTAGCGAACCAAGAGACCCAGTACTTC.

The chain has TRBV5-1 and TRBJ2-7; either TRBD1 or TRBD2 may supply D (5 bases each). CDR1 SGHRS and CDR2 YFSETQ come from the germline V gene. The CDR3 is made up of 13 amino acids. Trimming took 4 bases from V and 7 from J, leaving 15 bases between them. CDR3 region: CASSTGTRLEQYF. The CDR3 DNA sequence: TGCGCCAGCAGCACCGGGACGCGTTTGGAGCAGTACTTC.

The J gene is TRBJ1-4, the V gene TRBV28; 9 bases line up with TRBD1. The CDR3 runs to 17 residues. The germline V gene encodes CDR1 MDHEN and CDR2 SYDVKM. After removal of 6 bases from V and 6 bases from J, the junction contained 14 bases not matched to a gene. The CDR3 sequence is CASRETGTGYLYEKLFF. The DNA of the CDR3 is TGTGCCAGCAGGGAAACCGGGACAGGGTATCTCTATGAAAAACTGTTTTTT.

This clone has just one count. V is TRBV7-2 and J is TRBJ2-7; 13 nucleotides agree with TRBD2. Trimming cost V 8 bases and J 5 bases; bases outside gene matches: 9. The CDR3 consists of 15 residues. The V gene's germline CDR1 is SGHTA and CDR2 FQGNSA. In DNA form, the CDR3 reads TGTGCCAGCCGAAAGATACTAGCGGGAGGGGACGAGCAGTACTTC. Protein product: CASRKILAGGDEQYF.

This clone came up once. The chain employs TRBV7-7 and TRBJ2-6; 14 positions match TRBD2. The germline V gene has CDR1 SSHAT and CDR2 FNYEAQ (reference sequence). The CDR3 spans 17 residues. V gave up 9 bases and J gave up 2 bases; unmatched junction bases: 6. The CDR3 protein is CASKTGLAGAGANVLTF. CDR3 DNA sequence: TGTGCCAGTAAGACGGGACTAGCGGGAGCTGGGGCCAACGTCCTGACTTTC.

The gene calls are TRBV6-6 and TRBJ2-3; 10 nucleotides agree with TRBD2. CDR3 length: 16 residues. V lost 2 bases, J lost 4 bases, and 6 bases stayed unmatched. Germline CDR1 reads MNHNY; CDR2 reads SVGAGI (reference sequence). The CDR3 nucleotides read TGTGCCAGCAGTTACCTGAGCGGGAGGGGATCAGATACGCAGTATTTT. Its protein is CASSYLSGRGSDTQYF.

The V gene is TRBV7-9, the J gene TRBJ1-4, with D maybe TRBD1 (5 bases). CDR1 is SEHNR and CDR2 is FQNEAQ in the germline V gene (reference sequence). The CDR3 extends over 13 amino acids. V was shortened by 2 bases and J by 13 bases, with 14 bases between the two germline ends. The CDR3 reads CASSLSNRGGLFF. CDR3 sequence (DNA): TGTGCCAGCAGCTTAAGCAATCGGGGGGGACTGTTTTTT.

The chain couples TRBV10-3 to TRBJ1-1; TRBD1 agrees at 7 bases. The CDR3 is 11 residues long. J gave up 7 bases and V 6 bases, and 2 bases lay outside the gene matches. Germline CDR1 is ENHRY and CDR2 is SYGVKD. CDR3 nucleotide sequence: TGTGCCATCAGGAGACAGGGTGAAGCTTTCTTT. Its protein is CAIRRQGEAFF.

This clone was seen a handful of times. The V call is TRBV9, the J call TRBJ2-6, with 11 bases matching TRBD1. Per germline, CDR1 SGDLS and CDR2 YYNGEE. The length of the CDR3 is 18 residues. J was trimmed by 3 bases and V by 5 bases; bases with no gene match: 10. The chain's CDR3 is CASSGADRGRVGANVLTF. Written as DNA, the CDR3 is TGTGCCAGCAGTGGGGCGGACAGGGGGCGCGTTGGGGCCAACGTCCTGACTTTC. Looking up the rest from reference TRBV9 and TRBJ2-6 gives the full variable domain: DSGVTQTPKHLITATGQRVTLRCSPRSGDLSVYWYQQSLDQGLQFLIQYYNGEERAKGNILERFSAQQFPDLHSELNLSSLELGDSALYFCASSGADRGRVGANVLTFGAGSRLTVL.